This TCR beta chain was sequenced during a study of a mutant IDH1 vaccine in newly diagnosed glioma. Time point defined: week 11, during vaccination. What each vaccine dose contained was 300 ug of mutant IDH1 20-mer peptide, accompanied by topical imiquimod. Worth noting for this clone: The antigen remains unidentified.

CDR3 length: 16 amino acids. Generated by immunoSEQ multiplex PCR, the TCRdb table keeps only in-frame clones and is missing some. The table lists tens of thousands of clones, less than 85% of them singletons. Sequenced here: PBMCs, sampled from a glioma patient whose treatment included an IDH1 peptide vaccine. The source is a woman between 45 and 60 years old with glioma. This chain connects TRBV12-1 to TRBJ1-6; the table names TRBD1, a call not compared with the DNA. TRBV12-1 is classified as a pseudogene. The CDR3 protein is CASSLTTGINNSPLHF. CDR3 nucleotide sequence: TGTGCCAGCAGCTTGACGACAGGGATTAATAATTCACCCCTCCACTTT.